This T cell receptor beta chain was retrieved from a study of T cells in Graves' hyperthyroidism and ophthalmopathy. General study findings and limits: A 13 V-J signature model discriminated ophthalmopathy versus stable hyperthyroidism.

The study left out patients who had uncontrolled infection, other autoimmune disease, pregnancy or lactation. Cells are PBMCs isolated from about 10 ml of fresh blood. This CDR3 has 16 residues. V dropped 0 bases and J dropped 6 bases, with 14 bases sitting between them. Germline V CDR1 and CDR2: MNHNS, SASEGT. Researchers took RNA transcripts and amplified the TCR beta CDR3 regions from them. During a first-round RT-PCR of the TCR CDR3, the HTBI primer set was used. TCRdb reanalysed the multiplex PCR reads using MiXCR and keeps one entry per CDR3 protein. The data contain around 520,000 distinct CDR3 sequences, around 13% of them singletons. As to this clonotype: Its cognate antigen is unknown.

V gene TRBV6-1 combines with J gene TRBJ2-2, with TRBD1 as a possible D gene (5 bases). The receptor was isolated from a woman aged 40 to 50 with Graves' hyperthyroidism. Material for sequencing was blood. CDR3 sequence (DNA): TGTGCCAGCAGTGAAGCGTGGCAGGGTGGGGCCGGGGAGCTGTTTTTT. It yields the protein CASSEAWQGGAGELFF.